This T cell receptor (beta chain) derives from a study of response to subunit inactivated influenza vaccine. TCRdb used MiXCR to reprocess the RT-PCR reads, holding one entry per CDR3 protein. Among about 540,000 distinct CDR3 sequences, 20% to 25% were seen once, and the ten largest hold 2.5% to 3%. This CDR3 region has 16 residues. This clonotype showed up just a few times. This sample was shared with a second study, whose subject was T cells expressing NK-cell markers. That report notes: cDNA encoding TCR beta was synthesized via 5'RACE template switching incorporating UMIs. Among the eight sequenced donors, seven tested HCMV-seropositive and one tested seronegative.

This sequence originates from a man over 45 who received an inactivated influenza vaccine. The sample consisted of CD4+ T cells sorted from PBMCs, taken 12 days after vaccination. The chain links TRBV21-1 to TRBJ2-3; the table's D call, TRBD2, was not checked against the DNA. TRBV21-1 is an annotated pseudogene. The CDR3 is CASSKGGGLVQNTQYF. The CDR3, as DNA: TGTGCCAGCAGTAAAGGCGGGGGGCTTGTACAAAATACGCAGTATTTT.